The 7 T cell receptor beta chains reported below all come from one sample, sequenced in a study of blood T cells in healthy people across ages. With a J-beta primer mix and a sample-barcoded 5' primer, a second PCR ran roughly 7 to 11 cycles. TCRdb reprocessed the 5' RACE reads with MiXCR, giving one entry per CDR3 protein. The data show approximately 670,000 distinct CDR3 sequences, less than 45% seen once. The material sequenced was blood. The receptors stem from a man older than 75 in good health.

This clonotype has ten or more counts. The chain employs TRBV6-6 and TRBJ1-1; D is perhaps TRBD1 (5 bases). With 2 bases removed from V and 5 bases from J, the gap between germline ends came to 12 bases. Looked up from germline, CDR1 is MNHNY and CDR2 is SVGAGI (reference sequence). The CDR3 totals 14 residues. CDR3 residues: CASSYPRDGTEAFF. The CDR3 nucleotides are TGTGCCAGCAGTTACCCCAGGGATGGGACTGAAGCTTTCTTT.

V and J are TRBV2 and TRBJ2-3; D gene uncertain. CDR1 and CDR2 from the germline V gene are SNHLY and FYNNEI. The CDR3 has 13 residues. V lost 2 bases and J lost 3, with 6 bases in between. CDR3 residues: CASSERRTDTQYF. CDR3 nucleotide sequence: TGTGCCAGCAGTGAAAGGAGAACAGATACGCAGTATTTT. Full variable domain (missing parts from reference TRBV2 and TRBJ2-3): EPEVTQTPSHQVTQMGQEVILRCVPISNHLYFYWYRQILGQKVEFLVSFYNNEISEKSEIFDDQFSVERPDGSNFTLKIRSTKLEDSAMYFCASSERRTDTQYFGPGTRLTVL.

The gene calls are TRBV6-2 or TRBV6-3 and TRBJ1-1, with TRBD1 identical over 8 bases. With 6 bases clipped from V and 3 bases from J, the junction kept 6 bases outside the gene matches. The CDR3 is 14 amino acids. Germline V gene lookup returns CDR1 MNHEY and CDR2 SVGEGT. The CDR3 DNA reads TGTGCCAGCAGCCAGGACAGGGCCTACACTGAAGCTTTCTTT. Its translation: CASSQDRAYTEAFF.

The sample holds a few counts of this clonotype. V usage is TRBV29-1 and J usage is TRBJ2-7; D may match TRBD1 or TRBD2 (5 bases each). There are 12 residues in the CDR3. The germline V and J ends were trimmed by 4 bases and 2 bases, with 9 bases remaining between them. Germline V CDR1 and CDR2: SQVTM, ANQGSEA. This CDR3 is CSVGDPAYEQYF. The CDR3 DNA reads TGCAGCGTTGGGGACCCTGCCTACGAGCAGTACTTC.

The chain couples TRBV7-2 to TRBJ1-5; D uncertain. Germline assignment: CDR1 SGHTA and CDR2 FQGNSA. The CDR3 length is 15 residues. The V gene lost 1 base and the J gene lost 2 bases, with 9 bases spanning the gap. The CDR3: CASSLVVQGNQPQHF. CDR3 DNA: TGTGCCAGCAGCTTAGTTGTTCAGGGCAATCAGCCCCAGCATTTT.

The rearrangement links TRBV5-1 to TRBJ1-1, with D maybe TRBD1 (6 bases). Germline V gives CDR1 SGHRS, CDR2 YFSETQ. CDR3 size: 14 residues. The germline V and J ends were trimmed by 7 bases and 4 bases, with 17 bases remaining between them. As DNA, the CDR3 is TGCGCCAGCGGCTCAGGGGTGAGGAGCACTGAAGCTTTCTTT. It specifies CASGSGVRSTEAFF.

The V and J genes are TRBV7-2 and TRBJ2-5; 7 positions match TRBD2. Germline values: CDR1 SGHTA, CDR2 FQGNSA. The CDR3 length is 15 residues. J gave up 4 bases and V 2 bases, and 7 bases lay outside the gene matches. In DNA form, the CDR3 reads TGTGCCAGCAGCTTACGGGCGGGGGAAGGAGAGACCCAGTACTTC. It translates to CASSLRAGEGETQYF.